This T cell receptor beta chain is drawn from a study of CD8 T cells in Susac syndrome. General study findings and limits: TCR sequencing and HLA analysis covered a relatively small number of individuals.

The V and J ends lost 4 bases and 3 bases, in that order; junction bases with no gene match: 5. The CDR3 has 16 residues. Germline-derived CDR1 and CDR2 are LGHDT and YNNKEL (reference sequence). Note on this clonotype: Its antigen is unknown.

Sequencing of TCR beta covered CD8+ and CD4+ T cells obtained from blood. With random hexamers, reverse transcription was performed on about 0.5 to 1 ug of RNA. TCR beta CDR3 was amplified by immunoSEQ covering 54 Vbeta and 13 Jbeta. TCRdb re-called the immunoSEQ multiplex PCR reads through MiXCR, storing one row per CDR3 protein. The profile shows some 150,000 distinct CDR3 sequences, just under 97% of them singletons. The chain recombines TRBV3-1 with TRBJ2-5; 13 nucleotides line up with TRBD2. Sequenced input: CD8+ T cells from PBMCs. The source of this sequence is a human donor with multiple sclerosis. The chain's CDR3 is CASSLGTSGEKETQYF. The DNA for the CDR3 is TGTGCCAGCAGCCTCGGGACTAGCGGGGAGAAAGAGACCCAGTACTTC.